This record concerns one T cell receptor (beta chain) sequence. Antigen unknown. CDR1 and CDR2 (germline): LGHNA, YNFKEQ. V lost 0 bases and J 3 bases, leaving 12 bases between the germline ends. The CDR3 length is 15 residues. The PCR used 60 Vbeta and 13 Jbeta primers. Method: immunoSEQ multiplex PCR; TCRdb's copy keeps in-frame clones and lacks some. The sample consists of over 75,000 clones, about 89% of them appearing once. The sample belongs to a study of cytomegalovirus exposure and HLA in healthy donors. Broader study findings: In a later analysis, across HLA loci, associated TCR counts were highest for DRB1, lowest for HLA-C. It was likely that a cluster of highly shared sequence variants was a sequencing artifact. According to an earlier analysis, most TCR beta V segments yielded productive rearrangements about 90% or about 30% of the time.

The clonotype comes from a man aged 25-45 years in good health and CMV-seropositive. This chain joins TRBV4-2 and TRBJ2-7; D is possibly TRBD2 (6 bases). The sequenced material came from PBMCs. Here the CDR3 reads CASSQDEGTFYEQYF. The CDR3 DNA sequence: TGTGCCAGCAGCCAAGATGAGGGGACTTTCTACGAGCAGTACTTC.